Following are 15 T cell receptor beta chains from one sample sequenced in a study of response to subunit inactivated influenza vaccine. Using its own MiXCR run on the RT-PCR reads, TCRdb lists one record per CDR3 protein. In the table there are 530,000 or so distinct CDR3 sequences, about 15% of which are singletons. The sample in question was PBMCs from blood, obtained about 11 days after vaccination. These receptors were collected from a man aged 50 or older who received an inactivated influenza vaccine.

This clonotype was seen many times. The chain uses TRBV25-1 and TRBJ1-6; unclear D gene. The CDR3 loop spans 14 amino acids. Trimming left V 1 base short and J 8 bases short, with 9 bases between. The germline gives CDR1 MGHDK, CDR2 SYGVNS. The DNA of the CDR3 is TGTGCCAGCAGTGAATTACGGGTAGATTCACCCCTCCACTTT. Translation: CASSELRVDSPLHF.

This clonotype occurred a few times. The V gene is TRBV7-2, the J gene TRBJ1-4; TRBD1 might be the D (5 bases). The CDR3 contains 15 residues. The V and J ends lost 5 bases and 7 bases respectively, with 17 bases between them. CDR1 is SGHTA, CDR2 FQGNSA, per germline. CDR3 DNA: TGTGCCAGCAGCCTAACAGGCATTAAAGGTGAAAAACTGTTTTTT. Protein: CASSLTGIKGEKLFF.

This clonotype was observed a handful of times. The chain has TRBV30 and TRBJ2-2; the match to TRBD1 covers 7 bases. Germline loops: CDR1 GTSNPN, CDR2 SVGIG (reference sequence). Losses at the gene ends were 2 bases for V and 7 bases for J; bases not matched to a gene: 4. The CDR3 is 13 amino acids. CDR3 residues: CAWSQGVVGELFF. In nucleotides, the CDR3 is TGTGCCTGGAGTCAGGGGGTGGTCGGGGAGCTGTTTTTT.

This clonotype was counted between two and nine times. The chain employs TRBV4-2 and TRBJ2-1; possibly TRBD1 for D (6 bases). The V gene lost 1 base and the J gene lost 6 bases, with 13 bases spanning the gap. The CDR3 has 15 amino acids. In germline, CDR1 is LGHNA, CDR2 YNFKEQ. The CDR3 sequence: CASSQAFRGGNEQFF. CDR3 nucleotides: TGTGCCAGCAGCCAAGCTTTTCGAGGGGGCAATGAGCAGTTCTTC.

The CDR3: CASSLGLAGGQNTQYF. The CDR3 coding sequence is TGTGCCAGCAGTTTGGGGCTAGCGGGAGGTCAAAATACGCAGTATTTT. The chain recombines TRBV27 with TRBJ2-3, with TRBD2 identical over 11 bases. J lost 7 bases, V lost 3 bases, and 9 bases had no gene match. The CDR3 consists of 16 residues. The germline CDR1 and CDR2 sequences are MNHEY and SMNVEV (reference sequence).

This clonotype has a handful of counts. The rearrangement links TRBV23-1 to TRBJ1-1; D uncertain. TRBV23-1 falls under the ORF class, with uncertain function. Trimming pared 3 bases from V and 0 bases from J, leaving 17 bases between. CDR3 size: 17 residues. The CDR3 reads CASSQGAQVGLNTEAFF. For the CDR3, the DNA is TGCGCCAGCAGTCAGGGTGCTCAGGTAGGACTGAACACTGAAGCTTTCTTT.

This clonotype was detected a few times. The rearrangement joins TRBV27 to TRBJ2-7, with 12 bases identical to TRBD1. Germline V lookup: CDR1 MNHEY, CDR2 SMNVEV (reference sequence). With 6 bases clipped from V and 7 bases from J, the junction kept 7 bases outside the gene matches. CDR3 length: 14 residues. The CDR3, as DNA: TGTGCCAGCAGAATGGGACAGGGGGCAGGGGAGCAGTACTTC. The encoded protein is CASRMGQGAGEQYF.

This clonotype was detected only a few times. V gene TRBV7-9 combines with J gene TRBJ2-3; TRBD2 matches at 10 bases. The germline V gene encodes CDR1 SEHNR and CDR2 FQNEAQ (reference sequence). There are 16 residues in the CDR3. Trimming cost V 1 base and J 2 bases; bases outside gene matches: 3. DNA for the CDR3: TGTGCCAGCAGCTTAGAGGGACTAGCGCTCACAGATACGCAGTATTTT. Translating gives CASSLEGLALTDTQYF.

This clonotype was counted many times. The J gene is TRBJ1-5, the V gene TRBV5-6; 11 bases line up with TRBD1. J gave up 0 bases and V 2 bases, and 7 bases lay outside the gene matches. The CDR3 runs 18 residues. Germline V lookup: CDR1 SGHDT, CDR2 YYEEEE. The CDR3 is CASSLTGQGVHSNQPQHF. In nucleotides, the CDR3 is TGTGCCAGCAGCTTAACGGGACAGGGGGTTCATAGCAATCAGCCCCAGCATTTT.

This clonotype was detected many times. The gene calls are TRBV12-3 or TRBV12-4 and TRBJ2-1, with TRBD2 matching over 13 bases. This CDR3 region has 16 residues. J gave up 4 bases and V 5 bases, and 5 bases lay outside the gene matches. The CDR3 here is CASSPRTSGSYNEQFF. CDR3 sequence (DNA): TGTGCCAGCAGTCCCAGGACTAGCGGGAGTTACAATGAGCAGTTCTTC.

This chain connects TRBV19 to TRBJ1-4; TRBD1 agrees at 8 bases. Trimming cost V 7 bases and J 2 bases; bases outside gene matches: 6. The CDR3 runs 15 residues. Germline V lookup: CDR1 LNHDA, CDR2 SQIVND (reference sequence). The CDR3 protein is CASTGGAWTNEKLFF. The DNA of the CDR3 is TGTGCCAGTACAGGGGGCGCTTGGACTAATGAAAAACTGTTTTTT.

This chain connects TRBV19 to TRBJ2-5; D not certain. Trimming removed 8 bases from V and 7 bases from J, with 8 bases in between. The CDR3 contains 10 residues. Germline V gene lookup returns CDR1 LNHDA and CDR2 SQIVND (reference sequence). The CDR3 nucleotides read TGTGCCAGTGGCGTGGGGACCCAGTACTTC. Its protein is CASGVGTQYF.

This clonotype was seen a few times. This chain uses TRBV4-1 with TRBJ2-3; the D gene is possibly TRBD2 (7 bases). This CDR3 contains 16 residues. CDR1 MGHRA and CDR2 YSYEKL come from the germline V gene. Trimming removed 3 bases at V and 0 bases at J, with 13 bases between. Written as DNA, the CDR3 is TGCGCCAGCAGCCAGGAGGGGGGGGCTAGCACAGATACGCAGTATTTT. This translates into CASSQEGGASTDTQYF.

There are a few counts of this clonotype. This sequence joins TRBV10-3 and TRBJ2-1; D is unclear. Trimming removed 3 bases from V and 1 base from J, with 10 bases in between. Germline V gene lookup returns CDR1 ENHRY and CDR2 SYGVKD. The CDR3 length is 15 residues. Written as DNA, the CDR3 is TGTGCCATCAGTGACCTAGAGGTTTCCTACAATGAGCAGTTCTTC. This codes for CAISDLEVSYNEQFF.

This clonotype has a count of ten or more. The V and J genes are TRBV12-3 or TRBV12-4 and TRBJ1-2; TRBD1 is a possible D gene (5 bases). With 6 bases removed from V and 7 bases from J, the gap between germline ends came to 21 bases. The CDR3 has 15 amino acids. CDR3 sequence reads: CASSPDGGVRGGYTF. The CDR3 bases are TGTGCCAGCAGCCCTGACGGTGGCGTAAGGGGTGGCTACACCTTC.